This TCR beta chain comes out of a study of neurological immune-mediated disorders. Study-level points and caveats: Whereas HTLV-1-associated myelopathy showed the most TCR clonal expansion, multiple sclerosis showed the least, with levels below those of healthy controls.

cDNA synthesis was performed by 5'RACE with 10-nucleotide random UMIs. Per sequencing run, 15-18 subjects together gave over 160 million TCR-beta sequences. MiXCR, applied by TCRdb to the 5' RACE reads, yields one record per CDR3 protein. This sample has under 40,000 distinct CDR3 sequences; roughly 15% occur once, and the top ten carry 25% to 30%. Trimming took off 0 bases at V and 7 bases at J, with 7 bases between the two ends. CDR3 length equals 13 residues. Germline V gene data show CDR1 as SGDLS and CDR2 as YYNGEE. This clonotype was counted many times. Its target is not known. J is TRBJ2-2 and V is TRBV9; TRBD1 might be the D (5 bases). The receptor comes from a woman in her forties or fifties with HTLV-1-associated myelopathy (HAM/TSP). The sample comprised PBMCs. CDR3 protein: CASSVDRIGELFF. The DNA for the CDR3 is TGTGCCAGCAGCGTAGACAGGATCGGGGAGCTGTTTTTT. Supplemented by reference TRBV9 and TRBJ2-2, the full variable domain reads DSGVTQTPKHLITATGQRVTLRCSPRSGDLSVYWYQQSLDQGLQFLIQYYNGEERAKGNILERFSAQQFPDLHSELNLSSLELGDSALYFCASSVDRIGELFFGEGSRLTVL.